The 3 T cell receptor beta chains below come from one sample, sequenced in a study of cytomegalovirus exposure and HLA in healthy donors. Amplification used 60 Vbeta primers and 13 Jbeta primers. Using immunoSEQ multiplex PCR, the repertoire was profiled, and TCRdb retains in-frame clones only, with some absent. The sample consists of some 110,000 clones, more than 65% of them appearing once. Specimen: PBMCs. Source of these receptors: a woman in her 50s in good health and CMV-seropositive.

The chain carries TRBV7-9 and TRBJ1-2; the match to TRBD1 covers 8 bases. After removal of 4 bases from V and 3 bases from J, the junction contained 10 bases not matched to a gene. Germline CDR1 SEHNR, CDR2 FQNEAQ (reference sequence). The CDR3 totals 16 residues. In DNA, the CDR3 is TGTGCCAGCAGCTCACTCGGACAGGGAGGTTACTATGGCTACACCTTC. Translated, it gives CASSSLGQGGYYGYTF.

The V and J genes are TRBV19 and TRBJ2-3; 9 positions agree with TRBD1. Germline V CDR1 and CDR2: LNHDA, SQIVND (reference sequence). Trimming at V came to 5 bases and at J to 3 bases, leaving 12 bases not matched to a gene. CDR3 length: 17 amino acids. CDR3 protein: CASSPRHGTGHTDTQYF. Here the CDR3 DNA reads TGTGCCAGTAGTCCTAGACATGGGACAGGGCATACAGATACGCAGTATTTT.

The rearrangement joins TRBV4-3 to TRBJ1-3, with no clear D. This CDR3 region has 16 residues. The V end lost 0 bases, the J end lost 4 bases, and 13 bases lay between the germline ends. CDR1 LGHNA and CDR2 YSLEER come from the germline V gene. CDR3 loop: CASSQETGLRGNTIYF. The CDR3 bases are TGCGCCAGCAGCCAAGAAACGGGTTTGAGAGGAAACACCATATATTTT.